This entry lists 15 T cell receptor beta chains sequenced from one sample in a study of T-cell memory formation after mild COVID-19 (dated by TCRdb to 2020 to 2023). Libraries were built with 5' RACE. The instrument given in TCRdb is Illumina NovaSeq 6000. TCRdb passed the public sequencing reads through fastp at Q25 and MiXCR, retaining productive beta sequences. Rows are unified per CDR3 protein, each entry keeping the most common DNA and genes. For this sample the table gives 550,000 to 650,000 distinct CDR3 sequences, of which 15% to 20% were detected only once. The top ten constitute around 7.8% of the sample. Material for sequencing was PBMCs or a T cell subset sorted from them (not recorded which). The receptors shown here come from an adult woman who had mild COVID-19 (a few samples of this study predate the infection). The sample titles of this study are shuffled in the database, so cell type and time point are left out; the donor was told from shared clones.

This clonotype was detected a few times. The chain has TRBV27 and TRBJ1-5; D might be TRBD1 (5 bases). The CDR3 extends over 17 amino acids. Trimming shortened V by 2 bases and J by 4 bases, and 18 bases separated the two germline ends. The germline V gene encodes CDR1 MNHEY and CDR2 SMNVEV (reference sequence). In nucleotides, the CDR3 is TGTGCCAGCAGTTTAAAAGGGGCCGCTAGAGGAAATCAGCCCCAGCATTTT. It translates to CASSLKGAARGNQPQHF.

The table lists this clonotype with a few counts. The chain carries TRBV7-2 and TRBJ2-3; D not certain. V lost 1 base to trimming and J lost 4 bases, with 15 bases between them. Germline V gives CDR1 SGHTA, CDR2 FQGNSA. The CDR3 is 16 residues long. As DNA, the CDR3 is TGTGCCAGCAGCTTAGGACTCCGCCCCCCCGCAGATACGCAGTATTTT. Its protein is CASSLGLRPPADTQYF.

This clonotype has at least ten counts. The chain links TRBV5-1 to TRBJ2-7, with D unclear. V dropped 6 bases and J dropped 0 bases, with 10 bases sitting between them. CDR3 length: 13 residues. Germline loops: CDR1 SGHRS, CDR2 YFSETQ. The CDR3 coding sequence is TGCGCCAGCACCTTAGACAACTCCTACGAGCAGTACTTC. It yields the protein CASTLDNSYEQYF. The full variable domain, with the rest looked up from reference TRBV5-1 and TRBJ2-7, is KAGVTQTPRYLIKTRGQQVTLSCSPISGHRSVSWYQQTPGQGLQFLFEYFSETQRNKGNFPGRFSGRQFSNSRSEMNVSTLELGDSALYLCASTLDNSYEQYFGPGTRLTVT.

This chain joins TRBV27 and TRBJ1-6; 9 bases agree with TRBD1. The CDR3 consists of 16 residues. The germline gives CDR1 MNHEY, CDR2 SMNVEV (reference sequence). Trimming at V came to 5 bases and at J to 6 bases, leaving 8 bases not matched to a gene. The CDR3 nucleotides read TGTGCCAGCAGTGAACAGGGGGCGTGGGTTAATTCACCCCTCCACTTT. Its translation is CASSEQGAWVNSPLHF.

This sequence joins TRBV27 and TRBJ1-2; 8 bases line up with TRBD1. With 6 bases clipped from V and 8 bases from J, the junction kept 32 bases outside the gene matches. The CDR3 covers 21 residues. Germline assignment: CDR1 MNHEY and CDR2 SMNVEV (reference sequence). The DNA of the CDR3 is TGTGCCAGCAGCCCGGGCGCCCGCCTCCGGGACAGGAAAGAGGGATTAAAAGGCTACACCTTC. Residues: CASSPGARLRDRKEGLKGYTF.

Ten or more counts support this clonotype. The CDR3 here is CASSRDREETQYF. The CDR3, as DNA: TGTGCCAGCAGCCGGGACAGGGAAGAGACCCAGTACTTC. The chain links TRBV7-8 to TRBJ2-5; TRBD1 aligns across 9 bases. Trimming cost V 5 bases and J 3 bases; bases outside gene matches: 1. The CDR3 is 13 amino acids. The germline CDR1 and CDR2 sequences are SGHVS and FQNEAQ.

The chain carries TRBV7-9 and TRBJ2-7; the D gene is possibly TRBD2 (6 bases). The germline V gene has CDR1 SEHNR and CDR2 FQNEAQ (reference sequence). V was cut by 4 bases and J by 4 bases, with 20 bases left in between. The CDR3 loop spans 16 amino acids. The CDR3 spells CASSWGDLTGGYEQYF. CDR3 sequence (DNA): TGTGCCAGCAGCTGGGGTGACCTTACCGGAGGGTACGAGCAGTACTTC.

This clonotype has only a few counts. The rearrangement joins TRBV7-9 to TRBJ1-2, with D maybe TRBD1 (5 bases). The V end lost 1 base, the J end lost 4 bases, and 10 bases lay between the germline ends. CDR3 length: 14 residues. Germline V gene sequence: CDR1 SEHNR, CDR2 FQNEAQ (reference sequence). The chain's CDR3 is CASSLGGGAYGYTF. Written as DNA, the CDR3 is TGTGCCAGCAGCTTAGGGGGTGGGGCCTATGGCTACACCTTC.

This clonotype was seen many times. The chain links TRBV10-3 to TRBJ2-5; TRBD2 aligns across 7 bases. CDR3 length: 16 residues. The V gene end was trimmed by 6 bases and the J gene end by 0 bases; junction bases not matched to a gene: 10. In germline, CDR1 is ENHRY, CDR2 SYGVKD. Here the CDR3 DNA reads TGTGCCATCAGCCATTCTAGCGGAACGTACCAAGAGACCCAGTACTTC. Protein sequence: CAISHSSGTYQETQYF.

This clonotype was detected only a few times. This sequence joins TRBV10-3 and TRBJ1-1, with 7 bases lining up with TRBD1. This CDR3 spans 13 amino acids. The ends lost 3 bases at V and 5 bases at J; junction bases unmatched: 3. Germline loops: CDR1 ENHRY, CDR2 SYGVKD. The CDR3 nucleotides read TGTGCCATCAGTGAACAGGACAGGACTGAAGCTTTCTTT. This gives the protein CAISEQDRTEAFF.

This clonotype was counted only a few times. The genes are TRBV29-1 and TRBJ2-7; 8 bases match TRBD1. The CDR3 runs 18 residues. With 1 base clipped from V and 3 bases from J, the junction kept 17 bases outside the gene matches. Germline loops: CDR1 SQVTM, CDR2 ANQGSEA. CDR3 protein: CSVEVLDRDSLHLYEQYF. CDR3 coding DNA: TGCAGCGTTGAAGTTTTGGACAGGGATTCCCTTCACCTCTACGAGCAGTACTTC.

This clonotype was found a few times. The chain employs TRBV5-1 and TRBJ2-7; D perhaps matches TRBD2 (6 bases). Per germline, CDR1 SGHRS and CDR2 YFSETQ. The germline V and J ends were trimmed by 10 bases and 0 bases, with 11 bases remaining between them. This CDR3 is 12 amino acids long. For the CDR3, the DNA is TGCGCCTCGGGACTCCCCTCCTACGAGCAGTACTTC. It yields the protein CASGLPSYEQYF.

The V call is TRBV12-3 or TRBV12-4, the J call TRBJ1-5; no clear D. The CDR3 spans 17 residues. V gave up 3 bases and J gave up 2 bases, with 17 bases separating them. CDR3 sequence: CASSFLSAPVGNQPQHF. The CDR3 DNA reads TGTGCCAGCAGTTTTCTTTCCGCCCCCGTAGGCAATCAGCCCCAGCATTTT.

This clonotype has only a few counts. V usage is TRBV20-1 and J usage is TRBJ2-7; 9 positions match TRBD2. The CDR3 contains 15 residues. The J segment lost 3 bases and the V segment lost 0 bases, leaving 6 bases of the junction unmatched. CDR1 is DFQATT, CDR2 SNEGSKA, per germline (reference sequence). CDR3 sequence reads: CSAREREGTGYEQYF. As DNA, the CDR3 is TGCAGTGCTAGAGAGCGGGAGGGGACGGGCTACGAGCAGTACTTC.

The table lists this clonotype with a few counts. The chain recombines TRBV19 with TRBJ1-2; no firm D call. Germline-derived CDR1 and CDR2 are LNHDA and SQIVND (reference sequence). CDR3 length: 13 residues. V dropped 1 base and J dropped 4 bases, with 7 bases sitting between them. The CDR3, as DNA: TGTGCCAGTAGTATAGTAGGAGCCTATGGCTACACCTTC. Its protein is CASSIVGAYGYTF.